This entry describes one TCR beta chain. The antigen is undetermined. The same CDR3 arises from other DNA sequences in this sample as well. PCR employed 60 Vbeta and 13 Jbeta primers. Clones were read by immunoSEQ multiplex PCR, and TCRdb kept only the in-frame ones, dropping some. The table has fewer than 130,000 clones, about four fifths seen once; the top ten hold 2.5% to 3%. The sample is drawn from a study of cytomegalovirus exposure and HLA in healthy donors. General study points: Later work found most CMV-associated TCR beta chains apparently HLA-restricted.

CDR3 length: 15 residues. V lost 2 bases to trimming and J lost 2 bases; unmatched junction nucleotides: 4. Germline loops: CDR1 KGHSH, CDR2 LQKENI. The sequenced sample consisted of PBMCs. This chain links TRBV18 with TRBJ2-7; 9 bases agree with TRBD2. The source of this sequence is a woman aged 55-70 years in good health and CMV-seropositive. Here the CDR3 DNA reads TGTGCCAGCTCACCAGGAAGCGGGAGGACCTACGAGCAGTACTTC. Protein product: CASSPGSGRTYEQYF.